A single sample is the source of the 27 T cell receptor beta chains below, sequenced in a study of T cells in Graves' hyperthyroidism and ophthalmopathy. Amplification of TCR beta CDR3 regions was performed using RNA transcripts as template. HTBI primers were used for first-round RT-PCR of the TCR CDR3. TCRdb redid the calling of the multiplex PCR reads with MiXCR, one entry per CDR3 protein. The sample yields under 400,000 distinct CDR3 sequences, about a sixth seen once. Sequencing used blood. The source is a woman aged 40 to 55 with Graves' ophthalmopathy.

As concerns this clonotype: An end of the junction differs from the germline gene, which may be a read error. V is TRBV28 and J is TRBJ2-7, with D possibly being TRBD1 (5 bases). Germline CDR1 is MDHEN and CDR2 is SYDVKM. The CDR3 loop spans 14 amino acids. The CDR3 region has the DNA TGTGCCAGCAGTTCGGCACAGGTGACCTACGAGCAGTCCTTC. This encodes CASSSAQVTYEQSF.

The sample holds many counts of this clonotype. The V gene is TRBV20-1, the J gene TRBJ1-1; 12 nucleotides line up with TRBD1. CDR1 is DFQATT and CDR2 is SNEGSKA in the germline V gene (reference sequence). CDR3 length: 19 residues. Unmatched junction bases numbered 14, after V lost 0 bases and J lost 3 bases. The CDR3 nucleotides are TGCAGTGCTAGAGATCCAGTTTTTGGGACAGGGGGCTTCGACACTGAAGCTTTCTTT. Residues: CSARDPVFGTGGFDTEAFF.

Ten or more counts support this clonotype. The CDR3 carries no conserved terminal phenylalanine or tryptophan, so it likely arises from a read error. This rearrangement joins TRBV2 to TRBJ2-7; D tentatively fits TRBD1 or TRBD2 (5 bases each). Trimming took off 2 bases at V and 4 bases at J, with 15 bases between the two ends. The CDR3 is made up of 15 amino acids. Germline V lookup: CDR1 SNHLY, CDR2 FYNNEI. In DNA form, the CDR3 reads TGTGCCAGCAGTGAACGGGGCACAACCATTTACGAGCAGTACCTC. It encodes CASSERGTTIYEQYL.

The chain joins TRBV6-5 to TRBJ1-2; perhaps TRBD1 as D (5 bases). Germline CDR1 reads MNHEY; CDR2 reads SVGAGI. CDR3 length: 14 residues. With 7 bases removed from V and 4 bases from J, the gap between germline ends came to 16 bases. CDR3 DNA: TGTGCCAGCATTATGCAGGGATTGAGCTATGGCTACACCTTC. Encoded protein: CASIMQGLSYGYTF.

Concerning this clonotype: This may come from a read error, since a much larger clone is one base off. The chain employs TRBV10-3 and TRBJ2-7, with D perhaps TRBD2 (5 bases). CDR3 length equals 12 residues. Germline V gene sequence: CDR1 ENHRY, CDR2 SYGVKD. V was trimmed by 4 bases and J by 5 bases, leaving 9 bases between them. Here the CDR3 reads CAISGSGDEQYF. In DNA, the CDR3 is TGTGCCATCAGTGGGTCCGGGGACGAGCAGTACTTC.

This clonotype came up many times. The rearrangement uses TRBV4-1 and TRBJ1-1, with D maybe TRBD1 (5 bases). The V gene's germline CDR1 is MGHRA and CDR2 YSYEKL. Deletions cut 1 base from V and 4 bases from J, with 13 bases between. The CDR3 runs to 15 residues. The CDR3 reads CASSQASQGATEAFF. In DNA form, the CDR3 reads TGCGCCAGCAGCCAAGCTTCCCAGGGAGCCACTGAAGCTTTCTTT.

This clonotype was seen more than once but under ten times. The chain links TRBV4-2 to TRBJ1-1; TRBD1 matches 7 bases. Trimming removed 2 bases from V and 1 base from J; junction bases left unmatched: 7. The CDR3 runs to 16 residues. Germline values: CDR1 LGHNA, CDR2 YNFKEQ. This chain's CDR3 is CASSQQDRAGNTEAFF. CDR3 DNA: TGTGCCAGCAGCCAACAAGACAGGGCGGGGAACACTGAAGCTTTCTTT.

V is TRBV5-1 and J is TRBJ1-1; D is ambiguous. The V and J ends lost 2 bases and 4 bases respectively, with 9 bases between them. CDR1 and CDR2 (germline): SGHRS, YFSETQ. The CDR3 has 13 amino acids. The CDR3 reads CASSFKGPTEAFF. The DNA for the CDR3 is TGCGCCAGCAGCTTCAAGGGTCCCACTGAAGCTTTCTTT.

This clonotype showed up many times. V usage is TRBV12-5 and J usage is TRBJ2-2, with D possibly matching TRBD2 (5 bases). The germline gives CDR1 LGHNT, CDR2 FRNRAP. This CDR3 spans 13 amino acids. Trimming took 6 bases from V and 3 from J, leaving 8 bases between them. The chain's CDR3 is CASGPADTGELFF. The CDR3 DNA reads TGTGCTAGTGGACCAGCGGACACCGGGGAGCTGTTTTTT.

This clonotype was seen many times. The J gene is TRBJ1-2, the V gene TRBV12-3 or TRBV12-4; D is unresolved. The CDR3 loop spans 15 amino acids. V lost 3 bases and J 0 bases, leaving 11 bases between the germline ends. Here the CDR3 DNA reads TGTGCCAGCAGTTTGCGACGGTTCCCTAACTATGGCTACACCTTC. The encoded protein is CASSLRRFPNYGYTF.

This clonotype came up many times. In nucleotides, the CDR3 is TGTGCCAGCAGTCCACGGGGGGCCGGAAACACCATATATTTT. It translates to CASSPRGAGNTIYF. This chain uses TRBV27 with TRBJ1-3; D is perhaps TRBD1 (6 bases). V was cut by 5 bases and J by 4 bases, with 12 bases left in between. The CDR3 runs 14 residues. Germline CDR1 is MNHEY and CDR2 is SMNVEV (reference sequence).

In its sample, this clonotype was seen many times. The rearrangement uses TRBV30 and TRBJ1-1; D remains unclear. The CDR3 is 13 amino acids. The V and J ends lost 4 bases and 1 base respectively, with 10 bases between them. Per the germline V gene, CDR1 is GTSNPN and CDR2 is SVGIG (reference sequence). This CDR3 reads CAWNYRSNTEAFF. In DNA form, the CDR3 reads TGTGCCTGGAACTACAGATCGAACACTGAAGCTTTCTTT.

This clonotype was detected a few times. The V and J genes are TRBV19 and TRBJ1-1, with a tentative D call TRBD1 (6 bases). The germline V and J ends were trimmed by 6 bases and 1 base, with 12 bases remaining between them. The CDR3 is 14 amino acids. Germline CDR1 LNHDA, CDR2 SQIVND (reference sequence). This chain's CDR3 is CASRDSVWNTEAFF. CDR3 nucleotides: TGTGCCAGTAGGGACAGCGTATGGAACACTGAAGCTTTCTTT.

Many counts were recorded for this clonotype. In DNA, the CDR3 is TGTGCCAGCTCACCAACCGGGACTAATGAGCCCCAGCATTTT. Encoded protein: CASSPTGTNEPQHF. The J gene is TRBJ1-5, the V gene TRBV18; TRBD1 might be the D (5 bases). Looked up from germline, CDR1 is KGHSH and CDR2 is LQKENI. V was trimmed by 2 bases and J by 8 bases, leaving 13 bases between them. The CDR3 loop spans 14 amino acids.

This clonotype was recorded many times. This chain uses TRBV3-1 with TRBJ2-7; a weak D match, TRBD2 (6 bases). Germline CDR1 reads LGHDT; CDR2 reads YNNKEL (reference sequence). The CDR3 is 13 amino acids. Trimming removed 4 bases at V and 3 bases at J, with 10 bases between. The CDR3 DNA reads TGTGCCAGCAGCCCCGGGACTCACTACGAGCAGTACTTC. Translation gives CASSPGTHYEQYF.

The sample holds many counts of this clonotype. The chain links TRBV2 to TRBJ2-7, with D unresolved. Germline CDR1 is SNHLY and CDR2 is FYNNEI. Deletions cut 6 bases from V and 2 bases from J, with 8 bases between. The CDR3 length is 12 residues. CDR3 in amino acids: CASSVATYEQYF. In nucleotides, the CDR3 is TGTGCCAGCAGCGTTGCAACCTACGAGCAGTACTTC.

This clonotype was observed many times. The gene calls are TRBV9 and TRBJ2-7; a weak D match, TRBD2 (6 bases). Germline lookup yields CDR1 SGDLS and CDR2 YYNGEE. The V end was cut by 5 bases, the J end by 0 bases, with 12 bases between. The CDR3 is 14 residues long. The CDR3 region is CASSVGGSSYEQYF. DNA for the CDR3: TGTGCCAGCAGTGTGGGGGGAAGCTCCTACGAGCAGTACTTC.

This clonotype was counted at least ten times. The chain combines TRBV19 with TRBJ2-7; D remains ambiguous. The CDR3 loop spans 16 amino acids. Looked up from germline, CDR1 is LNHDA and CDR2 is SQIVND (reference sequence). Trimming removed 4 bases at V and 1 base at J, with 17 bases between. The CDR3 DNA follows: TGTGCCAGTAGTAAAATTAGGGTGGCGAGTTCCTACGAGCAGTACTTC. Its protein is CASSKIRVASSYEQYF.

This clonotype has a count of ten or more. This chain links TRBV27 with TRBJ2-5; TRBD1 or TRBD2 may be the D gene (5 bases each). Trimming pared 5 bases from V and 7 bases from J, leaving 11 bases between. Germline V gene sequence: CDR1 MNHEY, CDR2 SMNVEV (reference sequence). CDR3 length equals 12 residues. The CDR3 nucleotides are TGTGCCAGCAGTCCCCCTGGGGGGACCCAGTACTTC. It specifies CASSPPGGTQYF.

This clonotype was observed a handful of times. The CDR3 reads CASRPPGQPQFGYTF. The CDR3 coding sequence is TGTGCCAGCAGGCCCCCTGGACAGCCGCAATTTGGCTACACCTTC. This sequence joins TRBV11-2 and TRBJ1-2; tentatively, D is TRBD1 (6 bases). This CDR3 region has 15 residues. The V gene lost 6 bases and the J gene lost 7 bases, with 21 bases spanning the gap. CDR1 is SGHAT and CDR2 is FQNNGV in the germline V gene.

The chain is built from TRBV6-5 and TRBJ2-2; D may be TRBD1 (5 bases). This CDR3 spans 16 amino acids. Between the trimmed V and J ends, which lost 1 base and 6 bases, there was a span of 15 bases. CDR1 is MNHEY, CDR2 SVGAGI, per germline. The CDR3 DNA follows: TGTGCCAGCAGTTACTACCACGCTACAGGTTCCGGGGAGCTGTTTTTT. This sequence encodes CASSYYHATGSGELFF.

This clonotype was recorded many times. The V gene is TRBV11-2, the J gene TRBJ2-2; no firm D call. The ends were cut back, 8 bases at V and 3 bases at J, with 7 bases in the middle. Per germline, CDR1 SGHAT and CDR2 FQNNGV. The CDR3 runs 12 residues. This chain's CDR3 is CASAEYTGELFF. As DNA, the CDR3 is TGTGCCAGCGCAGAGTACACCGGGGAGCTGTTTTTT.

This clonotype was detected ten times or more. The V and J genes are TRBV6-4 and TRBJ1-1; 8 bases agree with TRBD1. The CDR3 runs 17 residues. Germline V gene sequence: CDR1 MRHNA, CDR2 SNTAGT. Trimming removed 5 bases from V and 3 bases from J; junction bases left unmatched: 14. The CDR3 here is CASSQFGDRIRDTEAFF. The DNA for the CDR3 is TGTGCCAGCAGTCAGTTCGGGGACAGGATAAGGGACACTGAAGCTTTCTTT.

This clonotype was seen repeatedly, ten times or more. The chain employs TRBV2 and TRBJ2-5; 14 bases fit TRBD2. The CDR3 is 15 amino acids. Germline assignment: CDR1 SNHLY and CDR2 FYNNEI. Unmatched junction bases numbered 3, after V lost 6 bases and J lost 3 bases. CDR3 nucleotides: TGTGCCAGCAGGACGGGACTAGCGGGAGAAGAGACCCAGTACTTC. This sequence encodes CASRTGLAGEETQYF.

V gene TRBV19 combines with J gene TRBJ1-1; possible D gene TRBD1, 6 bases. The V end was cut by 7 bases, the J end by 6 bases, with 18 bases between. Germline V gene lookup returns CDR1 LNHDA and CDR2 SQIVND (reference sequence). The CDR3 length is 14 residues. CDR3 residues: CASIPAGVKAEAFF. The CDR3 region has the DNA TGTGCCAGTATCCCAGCAGGGGTGAAGGCTGAAGCTTTCTTT.

The chain carries TRBV12-3 or TRBV12-4 and TRBJ2-5; 7 nucleotides line up with TRBD1. This CDR3 is 14 amino acids long. Trimming cost V 6 bases and J 3 bases; bases outside gene matches: 7. CDR3 region: CASRRQGGEETQYF. In nucleotides, the CDR3 is TGTGCCAGCAGGAGACAGGGTGGGGAAGAGACCCAGTACTTC.

This clonotype was counted ten times or more. This chain links TRBV10-2 with TRBJ2-1, with D maybe TRBD2 (6 bases). Germline CDR1 is WSHSY and CDR2 is SAAADI. The V and J ends lost 11 bases and 7 bases respectively, with 15 bases between them. The CDR3 consists of 12 residues. The CDR3 loop reads CASMGGRNEQFF. For the CDR3, the DNA is TGCGCCTCGATGGGGGGTCGGAATGAGCAGTTCTTC.